This entry lists 22 T cell receptor beta chains sequenced from one sample in a study of PD-1 blockade in classical Hodgkin lymphoma (dated by TCRdb to 2020 to 2021). The meaning of the sample's time point label: cycle 4 day 1 (C4D1), after five to seven weeks of nivolumab. Every trial patient had relapsed after autologous stem cell transplantation, and cohorts A, B and C differed in prior brentuximab vedotin exposure. A Miltenyi CD4+ T cell isolation kit was used for magnetic negative selection to purify CD4+ T cells from thawed PBMCs. The library came from the immunoSEQ multiplex PCR assay. As stored in TCRdb, this immuneACCESS dataset retains in-frame rearrangements with V and J assigned. A fraction of the clones does not appear; measured against another copy, unresolved V genes explain less than half of the discrepancy, and the remainder lacks a known reason. For this sample there are some 17,000 clones; over 65% appear just once. The ten largest clones take up 2.5% of the sample.

Here the sequenced sample was CD4+ T cells from blood, taken before the fourth cycle of nivolumab. These receptors were obtained from a human donor with classical Hodgkin lymphoma.

The rearrangement links TRBV6-5 to TRBJ1-5; no clear D. The CDR3 covers 15 residues. V shed 5 bases and J shed 3 bases, with 14 bases lying between them. Germline CDR1 and CDR2: MNHEY and SVGAGI. The CDR3 here is CASSATSRANQPQHF. CDR3 coding DNA: TGTGCCAGCAGTGCTACCTCGAGGGCCAATCAGCCCCAGCATTTT.

In its sample, this clone is medium-sized. V is TRBV4-3 and J is TRBJ1-5, with 7 bases lining up with TRBD1. Germline CDR1 is LGHNA and CDR2 is YSLEER. V was clipped by 0 bases and J by 11 bases; unmatched bases: 7. CDR3 length: 14 residues. The CDR3 protein is CASSQDRDSESQHF. In DNA form, the CDR3 reads TGCGCCAGCAGCCAAGATAGGGACAGCGAGTCCCAGCATTTT.

The sample holds a few counts of this clone. The chain combines TRBV6-6 with TRBJ1-2; TRBD1 is a possible D gene (6 bases). Germline assignment: CDR1 MNHNY and CDR2 SVGAGI (reference sequence). V was shortened by 4 bases and J by 6 bases, with 9 bases between the two germline ends. The CDR3 is made up of 12 amino acids. CDR3 protein: CASSWGQHGYTF. The CDR3 nucleotides read TGTGCCAGCAGTTGGGGACAACATGGCTACACCTTC.

The V gene is TRBV5-4, the J gene TRBJ1-2; 9 bases are a match to TRBD1. CDR3 length equals 14 residues. With V trimmed by 4 bases and J by 8 bases, 9 bases remained unmatched. Germline-derived CDR1 and CDR2 are SGHNT and YYREEE (reference sequence). CDR3 in DNA: TGTGCCAGCAGCGCATTCACAGGGGGCTACGGCTACACCTTC. It translates to CASSAFTGGYGYTF. Full variable domain (missing parts from reference TRBV5-4 and TRBJ1-2): ETGVTQSPTHLIKTRGQQVTLRCSSQSGHNTVSWYQQALGQGPQFIFQYYREEENGRGNFPPRFSGLQFPNYSSELNVNALELDDSALYLCASSAFTGGYGYTFGSGTRLTVV.

This clone has only a few counts. This chain uses TRBV11-2 with TRBJ1-1; 8 nucleotides match TRBD1. The germline gives CDR1 SGHAT, CDR2 FQNNGV. The J segment lost 3 bases and the V segment lost 6 bases, leaving 9 bases of the junction unmatched. The CDR3 has 15 amino acids. In nucleotides, the CDR3 is TGTGCCAGCAGGGCATCAGGGGGCTGGCACACTGAAGCTTTCTTT. Translation: CASRASGGWHTEAFF.

This clone is medium-sized within its sample. The rearrangement joins TRBV14 to TRBJ1-2; TRBD1 is a possible D gene (6 bases). CDR1 SGHDN and CDR2 FVKESK come from the germline V gene. Trimming removed 4 bases from V and 8 bases from J, with 17 bases in between. There are 14 residues in the CDR3. The chain's CDR3 is CASSPSLMGGGYTF. The CDR3 DNA reads as TGTGCCAGCAGCCCATCTCTAATGGGGGGCGGCTACACCTTC.

The gene calls are TRBV5-1 and TRBJ2-5; D may be TRBD1 (5 bases). Germline V gives CDR1 SGHRS, CDR2 YFSETQ. The CDR3 loop spans 14 amino acids. V lost 0 bases, J lost 5 bases, and 11 bases lay in between. The CDR3 region is CASSLAGSRETQYF. The CDR3 nucleotides read TGCGCCAGCAGCTTGGCAGGGTCCAGGGAGACCCAGTACTTC.

The V gene is TRBV19, the J gene TRBJ2-7; D call uncertain. This CDR3 comprises 14 residues. Germline V gives CDR1 LNHDA, CDR2 SQIVND (reference sequence). V gave up 0 bases and J gave up 1 base, with 7 bases separating them. CDR3 bases: TGTGCCAGTAGTATAGAAAAGGGATCCTACGAGCAGTACTTC. Its protein is CASSIEKGSYEQYF.

The chain combines TRBV28 with TRBJ1-2; 7 positions match TRBD1. Germline CDR1 MDHEN, CDR2 SYDVKM. There are 15 residues in the CDR3. With V trimmed by 3 bases and J by 2 bases, 6 bases remained unmatched. The CDR3 region is CASSFPGGGNYGYTF. DNA for the CDR3: TGTGCCAGCAGTTTTCCAGGGGGAGGAAACTATGGCTACACCTTC.

The chain is built from TRBV18 and TRBJ2-3, with D unresolved. The V end was cut by 6 bases, the J end by 2 bases, with 6 bases between. The germline V gene encodes CDR1 KGHSH and CDR2 LQKENI. This CDR3 has 12 amino acids. CDR3 in amino acids: CASSPSTDTQYF. The CDR3 nucleotides are TGTGCCAGCTCGCCTTCCACAGATACGCAGTATTTT.

The V and J genes are TRBV6-5 and TRBJ2-7, with D uncertain. The length of the CDR3 is 14 residues. The V end was cut by 0 bases, the J end by 1 base, with 7 bases between. CDR1 and CDR2 from the germline V gene are MNHEY and SVGAGI. The CDR3 DNA follows: TGTGCCAGCAGTTACTCGAAGGATTCCTACGAGCAGTACTTC. Protein sequence: CASSYSKDSYEQYF.

This chain joins TRBV25-1 and TRBJ1-2; D is perhaps TRBD1 (5 bases). The CDR3 consists of 15 residues. In germline, CDR1 is MGHDK, CDR2 SYGVNS. V shed 4 bases and J shed 4 bases, with 16 bases lying between them. The CDR3 sequence is CASSGWRGSGYGYTF. CDR3 DNA sequence: TGTGCCAGCAGTGGTTGGCGGGGGAGCGGCTATGGCTACACCTTC.

The chain joins TRBV28 to TRBJ2-7; 11 nucleotides agree with TRBD1. Germline CDR1 is MDHEN and CDR2 is SYDVKM. V gave up 6 bases and J gave up 5 bases; unmatched junction bases: 9. CDR3 length equals 15 residues. CDR3 loop: CASSSGTGGRNEQYF. Written as DNA, the CDR3 is TGTGCCAGCAGCTCCGGGACAGGGGGTAGAAACGAGCAGTACTTC.

This clone was counted a few times. The V call is TRBV4-3, the J call TRBJ2-1; 9 nucleotides match TRBD2. Germline CDR1 is LGHNA and CDR2 is YSLEER. V lost 0 bases to trimming and J lost 5 bases; unmatched junction nucleotides: 11. CDR3 length equals 18 residues. In nucleotides, the CDR3 is TGCGCCAGCAGCCAAGATAACGCCGGGACTAGCCGCAACAATGAGCAGTTCTTC. This gives the protein CASSQDNAGTSRNNEQFF.

The chain carries TRBV5-1 and TRBJ2-3, with 9 bases matching TRBD2. CDR1 is SGHRS, CDR2 YFSETQ, per germline. CDR3 size: 14 residues. J lost 6 bases, V lost 3 bases, and 5 bases had no gene match. The CDR3: CASSSSGVRDTQYF. In DNA form, the CDR3 reads TGCGCCAGCAGCTCTAGCGGGGTTCGGGATACGCAGTATTTT.

The rearrangement uses TRBV5-1 and TRBJ2-1, with D unresolved. V lost 0 bases to trimming and J lost 2 bases, with 9 bases between them. This CDR3 is built from 15 residues. In germline, CDR1 is SGHRS, CDR2 YFSETQ. The CDR3 here is CASSLEGNTYNEQFF. In DNA form, the CDR3 reads TGCGCCAGCAGCTTGGAGGGAAACACCTACAATGAGCAGTTCTTC.

The genes are TRBV12-5 and TRBJ1-6; 8 nucleotides align to TRBD1. Germline CDR1 and CDR2: LGHNT and FRNRAP. The CDR3 is made up of 16 amino acids. With 4 bases clipped from V and 6 bases from J, the junction kept 8 bases outside the gene matches. For the CDR3, the DNA is TGTGCTAGTGGTTCGCCGACAGGGGTCCTTAATTCACCCCTCCACTTT. This gives the protein CASGSPTGVLNSPLHF.

This clone has just a few counts. CDR3: CASSYSRGDGYTF. The CDR3 DNA reads TGTGCCAGCAGTTACTCCCGGGGAGATGGCTACACCTTC. The chain uses TRBV6-5 and TRBJ1-2, with D unclear. The CDR3 extends over 13 amino acids. Trimming took 0 bases from V and 6 from J, leaving 8 bases between them. Germline CDR1 is MNHEY and CDR2 is SVGAGI.

The chain is built from TRBV11-2 and TRBJ1-3, with no clear D. The V end lost 5 bases, the J end lost 3 bases, and 14 bases lay between the germline ends. Looked up from germline, CDR1 is SGHAT and CDR2 is FQNNGV. This CDR3 contains 15 residues. CDR3 residues: CASSPPGLRGNTIYF. CDR3 bases: TGTGCCAGCAGCCCCCCGGGGTTGCGTGGAAACACCATATATTTT.

The chain recombines TRBV11-2 with TRBJ1-1, with 7 bases matching TRBD1. Germline V CDR1 and CDR2: SGHAT, FQNNGV. The CDR3 sequence is 13 residues long. The V gene end was trimmed by 4 bases and the J gene end by 3 bases; junction bases not matched to a gene: 2. The CDR3 nucleotides are TGTGCCAGCAGCTCCGACAGGGACACTGAAGCTTTCTTT. Residues: CASSSDRDTEAFF.

In the case of this clone: The junction departs from germline at one end; a sequencing error may be responsible. This sequence joins TRBV20-1 and TRBJ2-7; D might be TRBD1 or TRBD2, each matching 5 bases. The CDR3 is 11 amino acids. CDR1 is DFQATT, CDR2 SNEGSKA, per germline (reference sequence). The CDR3 region is CSAKGPYGQYF. CDR3 sequence (DNA): TGCAGTGCTAAGGGACCCTACGGGCAGTACTTC.

This clone was picked up a small number of times. The chain uses TRBV29-1 and TRBJ2-1, with a possible D match to TRBD2 (5 bases). The CDR3 covers 13 residues. Germline V gene sequence: CDR1 SQVTM, CDR2 ANQGSEA. Trimming pared 6 bases from V and 4 bases from J, leaving 13 bases between. The CDR3 loop reads CSVLRGSYNEQFF. The CDR3, as DNA: TGCAGCGTCCTGAGAGGGAGTTACAATGAGCAGTTCTTC.